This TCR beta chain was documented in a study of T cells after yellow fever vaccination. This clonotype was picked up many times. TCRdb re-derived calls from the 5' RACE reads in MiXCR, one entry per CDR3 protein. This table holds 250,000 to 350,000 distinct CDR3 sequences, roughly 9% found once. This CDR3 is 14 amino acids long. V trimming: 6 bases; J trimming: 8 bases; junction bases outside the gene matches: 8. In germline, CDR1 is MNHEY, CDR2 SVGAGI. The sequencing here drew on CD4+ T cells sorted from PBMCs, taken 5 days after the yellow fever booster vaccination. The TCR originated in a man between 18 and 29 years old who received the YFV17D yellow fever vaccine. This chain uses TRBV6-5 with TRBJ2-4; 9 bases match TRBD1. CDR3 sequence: CASSNTGGGDIQYF. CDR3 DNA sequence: TGTGCCAGCAGCAATACAGGGGGCGGGGACATTCAGTACTTC.